A selection of T cell receptor beta chains follows, all from one sample in a study of blood T cell repertoires in COVID-19. This table comes from immunoSEQ multiplex PCR, and its TCRdb copy is limited to in-frame clones, with some not included. The sample holds about 74,000 clones, about 86% seen once. The material sequenced was peripheral blood. All receptors come from a woman older than 75 with active or convalescent COVID-19. CDR3s include the opening cysteine and the closing phenylalanine or tryptophan. Fields, in order: CDR3 length, J gene, D gene, clone size, V gene, CDR3 protein, CDR3 DNA. D genes are given only for firm matches. The size field is filled for only some rows; it gives once, few, many or a size class.

cdr3_length: 15; j_call: TRBJ1-3; d_call: TRBD1; clone_size: -; v_call: TRBV4-3; cdr3_aa: CASSQVQGSGNTIYF; cdr3_nt: TGCGCCAGCAGCCAAGTACAGGGGTCTGGAAACACCATATATTTT
cdr3_length: 16; j_call: TRBJ2-1; d_call: TRBD2; clone_size: -; v_call: TRBV9; cdr3_aa: CASSVVSGGAVNEQFF; cdr3_nt: TGTGCCAGCAGCGTAGTTAGCGGGGGGGCCGTCAATGAGCAGTTCTTC
cdr3_length: 14; j_call: TRBJ2-7; d_call: -; clone_size: once; v_call: TRBV5-1; cdr3_aa: CASSLQTATYEQYF; cdr3_nt: TGCGCCAGCAGCCTACAGACCGCCACCTACGAGCAGTACTTC
cdr3_length: 14; j_call: TRBJ1-4; d_call: -; clone_size: once; v_call: TRBV27; cdr3_aa: CASSLVGSGEKLFF; cdr3_nt: TGTGCCAGCAGTTTAGTGGGCAGTGGCGAAAAACTGTTTTTT
cdr3_length: 15; j_call: TRBJ2-1; d_call: TRBD1; clone_size: -; v_call: TRBV9; cdr3_aa: CASSVHRGVDNEQFF; cdr3_nt: TGTGCCAGCAGCGTGCACAGGGGGGTGGACAATGAGCAGTTCTTC
cdr3_length: 13; j_call: TRBJ1-2; d_call: -; clone_size: -; v_call: TRBV25-1; cdr3_aa: CASSEYSGDGYTF; cdr3_nt: TGTGCCAGCAGTGAATATAGCGGGGATGGCTACACCTTC
cdr3_length: 14; j_call: TRBJ1-1; d_call: TRBD1; clone_size: -; v_call: TRBV6-5; cdr3_aa: CASSRQGVITEAFF; cdr3_nt: TGTGCCAGCAGCCGGCAGGGGGTAATTACTGAAGCTTTCTTT
cdr3_length: 14; j_call: TRBJ2-7; d_call: -; clone_size: -; v_call: TRBV7-2; cdr3_aa: CASSPQGRAHEQYF; cdr3_nt: TGTGCCAGCAGCCCCCAGGGCAGGGCCCACGAGCAGTACTTC
cdr3_length: 15; j_call: TRBJ2-3; d_call: TRBD2; clone_size: -; v_call: TRBV7-2; cdr3_aa: CASSSTSGGTDTQYF; cdr3_nt: TGTGCCAGCAGCTCGACTAGCGGGGGCACAGATACGCAGTATTTT
cdr3_length: 17; j_call: TRBJ2-3; d_call: TRBD2; clone_size: -; v_call: TRBV10-3; cdr3_aa: CAISPGLAGGRTDTQYF; cdr3_nt: TGTGCCATCAGTCCGGGACTAGCGGGGGGCCGAACAGATACGCAGTATTTT
cdr3_length: 13; j_call: TRBJ1-5; d_call: -; clone_size: -; v_call: TRBV12-3/TRBV12-4; cdr3_aa: CASSLRGLQPQHF; cdr3_nt: TGTGCCAGCAGTTTACGAGGTTTGCAGCCCCAGCATTTT
cdr3_length: 14; j_call: TRBJ2-7; d_call: TRBD1; clone_size: -; v_call: TRBV27; cdr3_aa: CASTTTDRAHEQYF; cdr3_nt: TGTGCCAGCACTACCACGGACAGGGCCCACGAGCAGTACTTC
cdr3_length: 15; j_call: TRBJ2-4; d_call: -; clone_size: few; v_call: TRBV28; cdr3_aa: CASSPSSTSKNIQYF; cdr3_nt: TGTGCCAGCAGTCCCTCAAGCACCTCCAAAAACATTCAGTACTTC
cdr3_length: 14; j_call: TRBJ1-1; d_call: -; clone_size: -; v_call: TRBV25-1; cdr3_aa: CASSDRGGNTEAFF; cdr3_nt: TGTGCCAGCAGTGATAGGGGAGGGAACACTGAAGCTTTCTTT
cdr3_length: 15; j_call: TRBJ2-1; d_call: -; clone_size: -; v_call: TRBV7-9; cdr3_aa: CASSLASREMVEQFF; cdr3_nt: TGTGCCAGCAGCTTAGCGTCGAGGGAAATGGTGGAGCAGTTCTTC
cdr3_length: 16; j_call: TRBJ2-3; d_call: TRBD2; clone_size: -; v_call: TRBV3-1/TRBV3-2; cdr3_aa: CASSHLLAGRTDTQYF; cdr3_nt: TGTGCCAGCAGCCACTTACTAGCGGGGCGCACAGATACGCAGTATTTT
cdr3_length: 16; j_call: TRBJ2-3; d_call: TRBD2; clone_size: -; v_call: TRBV10-1; cdr3_aa: CASSEAGLAGASTQYF; cdr3_nt: TGCGCCAGCAGTGAGGCAGGACTAGCGGGGGCCAGTACGCAGTATTTT
cdr3_length: 12; j_call: TRBJ2-5; d_call: -; clone_size: -; v_call: TRBV5-4; cdr3_aa: CASSSPGETQYF; cdr3_nt: TGTGCCAGCAGCTCCCCGGGGGAGACCCAGTACTTC
cdr3_length: 17; j_call: TRBJ2-1; d_call: TRBD2; clone_size: -; v_call: TRBV10-1; cdr3_aa: CASSEFDSGGAWNEQFF; cdr3_nt: TGCGCCAGCAGTGAGTTCGATAGCGGGGGGGCTTGGAATGAGCAGTTCTTC
cdr3_length: 13; j_call: TRBJ1-5; d_call: -; clone_size: -; v_call: TRBV6-6; cdr3_aa: CASSYPLNQPQHF; cdr3_nt: TGTGCCAGCAGTTACCCACTAAATCAGCCCCAGCATTTT
cdr3_length: 14; j_call: TRBJ1-1; d_call: TRBD1; clone_size: -; v_call: TRBV23-1; cdr3_aa: CASSQPTGESAAFF; cdr3_nt: TGCGCCAGCAGTCAGCCGACAGGGGAATCGGCAGCTTTCTTT
cdr3_length: 13; j_call: TRBJ2-7; d_call: -; clone_size: -; v_call: TRBV19; cdr3_aa: CASSGTFLGEQYF; cdr3_nt: TGTGCCAGTAGTGGGACATTTTTAGGAGAGCAGTACTTC
cdr3_length: 14; j_call: TRBJ1-4; d_call: -; clone_size: -; v_call: TRBV5-4; cdr3_aa: CASSKQASNEKLFF; cdr3_nt: TGTGCCAGCAGCAAACAGGCATCTAATGAAAAACTGTTTTTT
cdr3_length: 14; j_call: TRBJ1-1; d_call: -; clone_size: -; v_call: TRBV7-2; cdr3_aa: CASSRDIGGTEAFF; cdr3_nt: TGTGCCAGCAGCCGGGACATAGGCGGCACTGAAGCTTTCTTT
cdr3_length: 17; j_call: TRBJ2-2; d_call: TRBD2; clone_size: -; v_call: TRBV5-1; cdr3_aa: CASSLAVSGDNTGELFF; cdr3_nt: TGCGCCAGCAGCTTGGCTGTTAGCGGGGATAACACCGGGGAGCTGTTTTTT
cdr3_length: 18; j_call: TRBJ2-1; d_call: TRBD2; clone_size: once; v_call: TRBV3-1/TRBV3-2; cdr3_aa: CASSQEAPSAGGEEEQFF; cdr3_nt: TGTGCCAGCAGCCAAGAAGCCCCGTCGGCGGGGGGGGAAGAGGAGCAGTTCTTC
cdr3_length: 14; j_call: TRBJ2-5; d_call: -; clone_size: -; v_call: TRBV5-6; cdr3_aa: CASSLDRRQLAQYF; cdr3_nt: TGTGCCAGCAGCTTGGACAGACGCCAACTGGCCCAGTACTTC
cdr3_length: 15; j_call: TRBJ2-1; d_call: TRBD1; clone_size: once; v_call: TRBV7-2; cdr3_aa: CASSSRTGAYNEQFF; cdr3_nt: TGTGCCAGCAGCTCACGGACAGGGGCCTACAATGAGCAGTTCTTC
cdr3_length: 16; j_call: TRBJ1-1; d_call: TRBD1; clone_size: -; v_call: TRBV7-9; cdr3_aa: CASSSLGQGRNTEAFF; cdr3_nt: TGTGCCAGCAGCTCCCTGGGACAGGGGAGGAATACTGAAGCTTTCTTT
cdr3_length: 12; j_call: TRBJ1-4; d_call: -; clone_size: once; v_call: TRBV2; cdr3_aa: CASNSLGQGWFF; cdr3_nt: TGTGCCAGCAACTCTTTAGGCCAGGGATGGTTTTTT
cdr3_length: 15; j_call: TRBJ2-2; d_call: -; clone_size: -; v_call: TRBV4-3; cdr3_aa: CASSPGDRGTGELFF; cdr3_nt: TGCGCCAGCAGCCCGGGGGACAGAGGGACCGGGGAGCTGTTTTTT
cdr3_length: 17; j_call: TRBJ2-2; d_call: TRBD2; clone_size: -; v_call: TRBV5-1; cdr3_aa: CASSSGVLAGPTGELFF; cdr3_nt: TGCGCCAGCAGCTCGGGGGTGCTAGCGGGGCCCACCGGGGAGCTGTTTTTT
cdr3_length: 17; j_call: TRBJ1-6; d_call: -; clone_size: -; v_call: TRBV19; cdr3_aa: CASSQLTGSSYNSPLHF; cdr3_nt: TGTGCCAGTAGTCAATTGACGGGAAGCTCCTATAATTCACCCCTCCACTTT
cdr3_length: 14; j_call: TRBJ2-4; d_call: TRBD1; clone_size: -; v_call: TRBV5-4; cdr3_aa: CASSLEGAWNIQYF; cdr3_nt: TGTGCCAGCAGCTTGGAGGGGGCCTGGAACATTCAGTACTTC
cdr3_length: 14; j_call: TRBJ1-4; d_call: -; clone_size: -; v_call: TRBV9; cdr3_aa: CASSVKGSHEKLFF; cdr3_nt: TGTGCCAGCAGCGTAAAAGGGAGTCATGAAAAACTGTTTTTT
cdr3_length: 12; j_call: TRBJ1-2; d_call: -; clone_size: -; v_call: TRBV2; cdr3_aa: CASSGGYYGYTF; cdr3_nt: TGTGCCAGCAGTGGGGGCTACTATGGCTACACCTTC
cdr3_length: 17; j_call: TRBJ1-1; d_call: TRBD1; clone_size: -; v_call: TRBV7-9; cdr3_aa: CASSPMDRGLGNTEAFF; cdr3_nt: TGTGCCAGCAGCCCCATGGACAGGGGGCTGGGTAACACTGAAGCTTTCTTT
cdr3_length: 14; j_call: TRBJ2-1; d_call: TRBD1; clone_size: -; v_call: TRBV3-1/TRBV3-2; cdr3_aa: CASSSLGGDNEQFF; cdr3_nt: TGTGCCAGCTCCAGCCTAGGGGGCGACAATGAGCAGTTCTTC
cdr3_length: 15; j_call: TRBJ2-1; d_call: TRBD2; clone_size: -; v_call: TRBV6-4; cdr3_aa: CASSDLIAGPNEQFF; cdr3_nt: TGTGCCAGCAGTGACTTAATAGCGGGACCAAATGAGCAGTTCTTC
cdr3_length: 13; j_call: TRBJ2-2; d_call: -; clone_size: -; v_call: TRBV3-1/TRBV3-2; cdr3_aa: CASSQVSYGELFF; cdr3_nt: TGTGCCAGCAGCCAAGTATCGTACGGGGAGCTGTTTTTT
cdr3_length: 11; j_call: TRBJ2-5; d_call: TRBD2; clone_size: -; v_call: TRBV20-1; cdr3_aa: CSAAGSGRLYF; cdr3_nt: TGCAGTGCCGCCGGTAGCGGGAGGCTGTACTTC
cdr3_length: 14; j_call: TRBJ2-1; d_call: -; clone_size: -; v_call: TRBV23-1; cdr3_aa: CASSHPLSYNEQFF; cdr3_nt: TGCGCCAGCAGTCACCCCCTTTCCTACAATGAGCAGTTCTTC
cdr3_length: 16; j_call: TRBJ2-5; d_call: TRBD1; clone_size: -; v_call: TRBV5-1; cdr3_aa: CASSTIGQGLQETQYF; cdr3_nt: TGCGCCAGCAGCACCATCGGACAGGGGCTCCAAGAGACCCAGTACTTC
cdr3_length: 16; j_call: TRBJ1-1; d_call: -; clone_size: -; v_call: TRBV9; cdr3_aa: CASSVGVSKSHTKAFF; cdr3_nt: TGTGCCAGCAGCGTAGGAGTGAGCAAATCCCACACTAAAGCTTTCTTT
cdr3_length: 15; j_call: TRBJ1-6; d_call: -; clone_size: -; v_call: TRBV10-3; cdr3_aa: CAISGQGISDSPLHF; cdr3_nt: TGTGCCATCAGTGGTCAAGGCATCAGCGATTCACCCCTCCACTTT
cdr3_length: 16; j_call: TRBJ1-3; d_call: -; clone_size: once; v_call: TRBV6-5; cdr3_aa: CASSSMTGSSGNTIYF; cdr3_nt: TGTGCCAGCAGTTCGATGACGGGGAGCTCTGGAAACACCATATATTTT
cdr3_length: 13; j_call: TRBJ2-7; d_call: -; clone_size: -; v_call: TRBV29-1; cdr3_aa: CSVSRDTTDEQYF; cdr3_nt: TGCAGCGTTAGTAGGGACACCACTGACGAGCAGTACTTC
cdr3_length: 15; j_call: TRBJ2-1; d_call: TRBD2; clone_size: -; v_call: TRBV18; cdr3_aa: CASSPSGGPYNEQFF; cdr3_nt: TGTGCCAGCTCACCTAGCGGGGGCCCCTACAATGAGCAGTTCTTC
cdr3_length: 16; j_call: TRBJ2-3; d_call: TRBD1; clone_size: -; v_call: TRBV6-5; cdr3_aa: CASSYGQGRGTDTQYF; cdr3_nt: TGTGCCAGCAGTTACGGACAGGGGAGGGGAACAGATACGCAGTATTTT
cdr3_length: 12; j_call: TRBJ1-5; d_call: -; clone_size: -; v_call: TRBV18; cdr3_aa: CASSNRGQPQHF; cdr3_nt: TGTGCCAGCTCCAACCGGGGACAGCCCCAGCATTTT
cdr3_length: 12; j_call: TRBJ1-1; d_call: -; clone_size: -; v_call: TRBV7-9; cdr3_aa: CASSLVVQATFF; cdr3_nt: TGTGCCAGCAGCTTAGTGGTTCAGGCAACTTTCTTT
cdr3_length: 15; j_call: TRBJ1-2; d_call: TRBD1; clone_size: -; v_call: TRBV18; cdr3_aa: CASSANRGQGNGYTF; cdr3_nt: TGTGCCAGCTCAGCCAACCGAGGACAGGGGAATGGCTACACCTTC
cdr3_length: 15; j_call: TRBJ2-5; d_call: -; clone_size: -; v_call: TRBV5-1; cdr3_aa: CASSLQGEGWETQYF; cdr3_nt: TGCGCCAGCAGCTTACAGGGAGAGGGTTGGGAGACCCAGTACTTC
cdr3_length: 14; j_call: TRBJ1-5; d_call: -; clone_size: -; v_call: TRBV7-9; cdr3_aa: CASSFFGEGQPQHF; cdr3_nt: TGTGCCAGCAGCTTCTTTGGAGAGGGCCAGCCCCAGCATTTT
cdr3_length: 13; j_call: TRBJ2-3; d_call: -; clone_size: -; v_call: TRBV29-1; cdr3_aa: CSVAVRVADTQYF; cdr3_nt: TGCAGCGTTGCAGTCAGGGTTGCAGATACGCAGTATTTT
cdr3_length: 16; j_call: TRBJ2-7; d_call: TRBD2; clone_size: -; v_call: TRBV3-1/TRBV3-2; cdr3_aa: CASSQEASGGSYEQYF; cdr3_nt: TGTGCCAGCAGCCAAGAAGCGAGCGGGGGCTCCTACGAGCAGTACTTC